This T cell receptor (beta chain) was identified during a study of identical twins. General study results and limits: Conclusions leaned on cross-sectional statistical analysis and did not track the same donors over time.

The V end was cut by 6 bases, the J end by 5 bases, with 12 bases between. This CDR3 region has 13 residues. Germline CDR1 SGHRS, CDR2 YFSETQ. TCRdb independently ran MiXCR on the 5' RACE reads; one entry per CDR3 protein. Seen here are about 660,000 distinct CDR3 sequences, 8.6% observed once, and the top ten hold around 0.98%. As regards this clonotype: Its cognate antigen is unknown.

Another study also made use of these data, one on yellow fever vaccine responses in identical twins.

The sequenced sample consisted of PBMCs. The chain uses TRBV5-1 and TRBJ2-1; no firm D call. The clonotype originates from a woman younger than 35 in good health. CDR3 sequence: CASTPPVDNEQFF. The CDR3 DNA is TGCGCCAGCACCCCCCCGGTGGACAATGAGCAGTTCTTC.